Each of the 32 T cell receptor beta chains below was sequenced from the same sample in a study of blood T cell repertoires in COVID-19. The repertoire was sequenced with immunoSEQ multiplex PCR; TCRdb's copy has only in-frame clones and lacks some. The sample lists approximately 300,000 clones, approximately 83% occurring once. Sequencing was carried out using PBMCs or T cells enriched from blood (not recorded which). The receptor set was obtained from a woman aged 30 to 39 who had recovered from COVID-19.

This CDR3 is CATSKLQGANYGYTF. DNA for the CDR3: TGTGCCACCAGCAAACTACAGGGGGCTAACTATGGCTACACCTTC. The chain has TRBV15 and TRBJ1-2; 8 bases are shared with TRBD1. V was clipped by 4 bases and J by 0 bases; unmatched bases: 4. The CDR3 runs to 15 residues. The V gene's germline CDR1 is LNHNV and CDR2 YYDKDF (reference sequence).

The J gene is TRBJ1-2, the V gene TRBV6-5; maybe TRBD1 (5 bases). The V end lost 5 bases, the J end lost 3 bases, and 13 bases lay between the germline ends. Germline CDR1 is MNHEY and CDR2 is SVGAGI. The CDR3 totals 14 residues. Here the CDR3 DNA reads TGTGCCAGCAGTCAGGCCGGGACTTACTATGGCTACACCTTC. This translates into CASSQAGTYYGYTF.

V gene TRBV7-9 combines with J gene TRBJ1-1; 9 bases agree with TRBD1. This CDR3 spans 17 amino acids. Germline assignment: CDR1 SEHNR and CDR2 FQNEAQ (reference sequence). The trim removed 1 base at V and 4 bases at J, leaving 10 bases unmatched. The CDR3 spells CASSLGGTGSKSTEAFF. DNA for the CDR3: TGTGCCAGCAGCTTAGGGGGGACAGGGTCAAAGAGCACTGAAGCTTTCTTT.

This rearrangement joins TRBV9 to TRBJ2-7, with 9 bases fitting TRBD2. Germline-derived CDR1 and CDR2 are SGDLS and YYNGEE. V shed 5 bases and J 7 bases; nucleotides not matched to a gene: 10. The CDR3 consists of 14 residues. The CDR3 reads CASSWSGGRDEQYF. Written as DNA, the CDR3 is TGTGCCAGCAGTTGGTCGGGCGGGAGGGATGAGCAGTACTTC. The full variable domain, completed using reference TRBV9 and TRBJ2-7, is DSGVTQTPKHLITATGQRVTLRCSPRSGDLSVYWYQQSLDQGLQFLIQYYNGEERAKGNILERFSAQQFPDLHSELNLSSLELGDSALYFCASSWSGGRDEQYFGPGTRLTVT.

The chain carries TRBV5-4 and TRBJ2-7; TRBD1 matches 8 bases. This CDR3 has 16 amino acids. The V and J ends lost 6 bases and 0 bases, in that order; junction bases with no gene match: 11. Germline assignment: CDR1 SGHNT and CDR2 YYREEE (reference sequence). For the CDR3, the DNA is TGTGCCAGCACCCCAGGAACTGGACAGGGCTCCTACGAGCAGTACTTC. Its translation is CASTPGTGQGSYEQYF.

The rearrangement joins TRBV28 to TRBJ2-1; maybe TRBD2 (6 bases). Trimming left V 3 bases short and J 6 bases short, with 21 bases between. The germline V gene has CDR1 MDHEN and CDR2 SYDVKM. CDR3 length equals 17 residues. The DNA of the CDR3 is TGTGCCAGCAGTTTTTTGGCCCGGGGGTTGGGGGTCAATGAGCAGTTCTTC. Protein: CASSFLARGLGVNEQFF.

The chain employs TRBV2 and TRBJ1-5; 8 nucleotides agree with TRBD1. The ends lost 8 bases at V and 0 bases at J; junction bases unmatched: 6. Germline V gene lookup returns CDR1 SNHLY and CDR2 FYNNEI. The CDR3 covers 15 residues. In nucleotides, the CDR3 is TGTGCCAGCGGGGACAGGACCTATAGCAATCAGCCCCAGCATTTT. Translation: CASGDRTYSNQPQHF. The variable domain in full, completed from reference TRBV2 and TRBJ1-5, reads EPEVTQTPSHQVTQMGQEVILRCVPISNHLYFYWYRQILGQKVEFLVSFYNNEISEKSEIFDDQFSVERPDGSNFTLKIRSTKLEDSAMYFCASGDRTYSNQPQHFGDGTRLSIL.

The chain uses TRBV28 and TRBJ1-6; the match to TRBD1 covers 7 bases. From germline, CDR1 is MDHEN and CDR2 SYDVKM. This CDR3 has 16 amino acids. Unmatched junction bases numbered 6, after V lost 5 bases and J lost 2 bases. The CDR3 spells CASSAPGQTYNSPLHF. In nucleotides, the CDR3 is TGTGCCAGCAGTGCTCCGGGACAGACCTATAATTCACCCCTCCACTTT.

V is TRBV10-2 and J is TRBJ1-5, with D possibly matching TRBD1 (6 bases). CDR3 length: 12 residues. The V end was cut by 6 bases, the J end by 6 bases, with 9 bases between. From germline, CDR1 is WSHSY and CDR2 SAAADI. This chain's CDR3 is CASRARGQPQHF. The CDR3 nucleotides are TGCGCCAGCAGGGCCAGGGGTCAGCCCCAGCATTTT.

This clone was seen only once. V usage is TRBV7-2 and J usage is TRBJ1-2, with D tentatively TRBD1 (6 bases). CDR1 is SGHTA and CDR2 is FQGNSA in the germline V gene. The CDR3 length is 16 residues. V was shortened by 5 bases and J by 0 bases, with 16 bases between the two germline ends. CDR3 residues: CASSPIQGLTNYGYTF. The DNA for the CDR3 is TGTGCCAGCAGCCCAATTCAGGGGTTGACTAACTATGGCTACACCTTC.

The chain employs TRBV10-1 and TRBJ1-1, with D perhaps TRBD1 (6 bases). Germline-derived CDR1 and CDR2 are WNHNN and SYGVQD (reference sequence). This CDR3 has 12 residues. Trimming took 7 bases from V and 3 from J, leaving 9 bases between them. The CDR3 coding sequence is TGCGCCAGCAATTACAGGGACACTGAAGCTTTCTTT. It translates to CASNYRDTEAFF.

The chain recombines TRBV25-1 with TRBJ1-2, with 10 positions matching TRBD1. V was pared by 3 bases and J by 4 bases, with 5 bases of the junction left unmatched. Per the germline V gene, CDR1 is MGHDK and CDR2 is SYGVNS. The CDR3 is 15 amino acids. For the CDR3, the DNA is TGTGCCAGCAGTGACCCGGGACAGGGGATCTATGGCTACACCTTC. Translation gives CASSDPGQGIYGYTF.

The chain couples TRBV5-1 to TRBJ1-1; perhaps TRBD1 as D (6 bases). In germline, CDR1 is SGHRS, CDR2 YFSETQ. The V end lost 3 bases, the J end lost 1 base, and 10 bases lay between the germline ends. The CDR3 consists of 14 residues. CDR3 in amino acids: CASSSTDRNTEAFF. CDR3 nucleotide sequence: TGCGCCAGCAGCTCGACGGACAGGAACACTGAAGCTTTCTTT.

The rearrangement links TRBV28 to TRBJ1-3, with TRBD1 identical over 7 bases. The V gene's germline CDR1 is MDHEN and CDR2 SYDVKM. The V gene end was trimmed by 6 bases and the J gene end by 3 bases; junction bases not matched to a gene: 5. The CDR3 sequence is 14 residues long. CDR3 residues: CASRQGNGGNTIYF. The DNA of the CDR3 is TGTGCCAGCAGACAGGGGAACGGTGGAAACACCATATATTTT.

This clone came up a few times. V usage is TRBV28 and J usage is TRBJ2-7; a weak D match, TRBD2 (5 bases). The germline gives CDR1 MDHEN, CDR2 SYDVKM. The CDR3 spans 14 residues. V was shortened by 3 bases and J by 5 bases, with 14 bases between the two germline ends. CDR3 sequence (DNA): TGTGCCAGCAGTTTCTCGGAGGAAAGGGACGAGCAGTACTTC. Protein sequence: CASSFSEERDEQYF.

This clone was observed once. The chain has TRBV27 and TRBJ2-2; TRBD1 aligns across 9 bases. There are 16 residues in the CDR3. CDR1 is MNHEY and CDR2 is SMNVEV in the germline V gene (reference sequence). J lost 4 bases, V lost 3 bases, and 6 bases had no gene match. CDR3 nucleotides: TGTGCCAGCAGTTTGGGGACAGGGTTTATCACCGGGGAGCTGTTTTTT. Its protein product is CASSLGTGFITGELFF.

The chain is built from TRBV13 and TRBJ2-1; D might be TRBD1 (6 bases). Per germline, CDR1 PRHDT and CDR2 FYEKMQ (reference sequence). The V and J ends lost 3 bases and 4 bases respectively, with 19 bases between them. CDR3 length: 17 amino acids. CDR3 residues: CASSLAYGQPGYNEQFF. CDR3 bases: TGTGCCAGCAGCTTGGCCTATGGACAGCCTGGATACAATGAGCAGTTCTTC.

The rearrangement uses TRBV5-4 and TRBJ2-7; 10 nucleotides line up with TRBD2. Germline CDR1 is SGHNT and CDR2 is YYREEE (reference sequence). The CDR3 sequence is 14 residues long. Trimming took 1 base from V and 3 from J; bases not matched to a gene: 1. The CDR3 DNA reads TGTGCCAGCAGCTTGAAGCGGGGGGGCTACGAGCAGTACTTC. Protein sequence: CASSLKRGGYEQYF.

This clone appeared a single time. V and J are TRBV7-6 and TRBJ2-3; TRBD2 is a possible D gene (6 bases). The CDR3 spans 14 residues. V was clipped by 7 bases and J by 1 base, with 12 bases between them. In germline, CDR1 is SGHVS, CDR2 FNYEAQ. The CDR3 region is CASKEGGGTDTQYF. DNA for the CDR3: TGTGCCAGCAAGGAGGGCGGGGGCACAGATACGCAGTATTTT.

This clone occurred once. The chain couples TRBV28 to TRBJ2-1, with a possible D match to TRBD2 (6 bases). V shed 2 bases and J shed 2 bases, with 13 bases lying between them. The length of the CDR3 is 16 residues. Germline V gene sequence: CDR1 MDHEN, CDR2 SYDVKM. CDR3 bases: TGTGCCAGCAGTTTACCGGGGGAGACGACCTACAATGAGCAGTTCTTC. It translates to CASSLPGETTYNEQFF.

This clone was counted only a few times. The chain carries TRBV14 and TRBJ1-6; no reliable D call. Germline V CDR1 and CDR2: SGHDN, FVKESK. Trimming removed 1 base at V and 6 bases at J, with 7 bases between. There are 14 residues in the CDR3. CDR3 sequence reads: CASSQVGGNSPLHF. Written as DNA, the CDR3 is TGTGCCAGCAGCCAAGTAGGCGGTAATTCACCCCTCCACTTT.

A few counts support this clone. The V gene is TRBV9, the J gene TRBJ1-6, with a possible D match to TRBD1 (6 bases). CDR3 length: 15 residues. Germline V gene lookup returns CDR1 SGDLS and CDR2 YYNGEE. Trimming shortened V by 0 bases and J by 9 bases, and 13 bases separated the two germline ends. In DNA, the CDR3 is TGTGCCAGCAGCGTAGATGGGACAAGGATTTCACCCCTCCACTTT. Translation: CASSVDGTRISPLHF.

The chain is built from TRBV7-9 and TRBJ1-5; TRBD1 agrees at 12 bases. V dropped 4 bases and J dropped 2; count of bases not matched to a gene: 9. Germline CDR1 reads SEHNR; CDR2 reads FQNEAQ (reference sequence). This CDR3 has 18 amino acids. The chain's CDR3 is CASSYLPGQGAGNQPQHF. The DNA for the CDR3 is TGTGCCAGCAGCTATCTCCCGGGACAGGGGGCGGGCAATCAGCCCCAGCATTTT.

The rearrangement links TRBV4-2 to TRBJ2-7; possibly TRBD2 for D (6 bases). CDR3 length: 16 amino acids. V gave up 1 base and J gave up 2 bases, with 15 bases separating them. Germline V gene data show CDR1 as LGHNA and CDR2 as YNFKEQ. The CDR3 nucleotides read TGTGCCAGCAGCCAAGCGGCGGGAACTAGACCCTACGAGCAGTACTTC. Translating it yields CASSQAAGTRPYEQYF.

This clone occurred once. The chain uses TRBV27 and TRBJ2-1, with TRBD2 identical over 7 bases. V shed 5 bases, J shed 6 bases, and the junction held 7 bases outside the gene matches. This CDR3 comprises 14 residues. CDR1 MNHEY and CDR2 SMNVEV come from the germline V gene (reference sequence). This chain's CDR3 is CASSPWGGSNEQFF. The DNA of the CDR3 is TGTGCCAGCAGTCCCTGGGGGGGGAGCAATGAGCAGTTCTTC.

V is TRBV6-5 and J is TRBJ2-2; the D is unclear. Trimming shortened V by 2 bases and J by 7 bases, and 8 bases separated the two germline ends. The CDR3 consists of 13 residues. Germline V lookup: CDR1 MNHEY, CDR2 SVGAGI. CDR3 nucleotides: TGTGCCAGCAGTTACCAGCCGGGCGGGGAGCTGTTTTTT. As protein: CASSYQPGGELFF.

V gene TRBV6-5 combines with J gene TRBJ2-7; possibly TRBD1 for D (6 bases). V was shortened by 0 bases and J by 5 bases, with 17 bases between the two germline ends. CDR3 length: 16 amino acids. Per the germline V gene, CDR1 is MNHEY and CDR2 is SVGAGI. CDR3: CASSYSRSPTGNEQYF. In DNA form, the CDR3 reads TGTGCCAGCAGTTACTCGAGGAGCCCCACAGGGAACGAGCAGTACTTC.

CDR3 DNA: TGTGCCAGCAGCGGGGGGACGGGGGATCAGCCCCAGCATTTT. It is translated as CASSGGTGDQPQHF. J is TRBJ1-5 and V is TRBV7-9; tentative D call: TRBD1 (5 bases). V shed 5 bases and J shed 5 bases, with 13 bases lying between them. CDR1 and CDR2 from the germline V gene are SEHNR and FQNEAQ (reference sequence). This CDR3 has 14 residues.

This clone was observed a few times. The chain has TRBV28 and TRBJ1-4; 9 bases map to TRBD1. Germline V gives CDR1 MDHEN, CDR2 SYDVKM. J gave up 8 bases and V 6 bases, and 7 bases lay outside the gene matches. The CDR3 consists of 14 residues. The CDR3 sequence is CASSVPGQGEKLFF. DNA for the CDR3: TGTGCCAGCAGCGTTCCGGGACAGGGCGAAAAACTGTTTTTT.

The chain recombines TRBV5-4 with TRBJ1-4, with 8 bases that match TRBD1. The CDR3 length is 15 residues. V gave up 3 bases and J gave up 8 bases; unmatched junction bases: 9. Germline V CDR1 and CDR2: SGHNT, YYREEE (reference sequence). The CDR3 here is CASSSSDRVGEKLFF. DNA of the CDR3: TGTGCCAGCAGCTCATCGGACAGGGTAGGAGAAAAACTGTTTTTT.

The J gene is TRBJ1-5, the V gene TRBV19; D perhaps matches TRBD1 (5 bases). The CDR3 sequence is 12 residues long. V lost 7 bases to trimming and J lost 6 bases, with 10 bases between them. CDR1 is LNHDA, CDR2 SQIVND, per germline (reference sequence). CDR3 sequence: CASTRGSQPQHF. The CDR3 region has the DNA TGTGCCAGTACCCGGGGGTCTCAGCCCCAGCATTTT.

This chain uses TRBV5-1 with TRBJ2-1, with TRBD1 identical over 8 bases. This CDR3 contains 18 residues. Per the germline V gene, CDR1 is SGHRS and CDR2 is YFSETQ. Trimming removed 0 bases from V and 0 bases from J; junction bases left unmatched: 8. The CDR3 is CASSLAGQGKGSYNEQFF. The CDR3 DNA sequence: TGCGCCAGCAGCTTGGCCGGACAGGGTAAAGGCTCCTACAATGAGCAGTTCTTC.